The rows below give T cell receptor beta chains drawn from one sample of a study of cytomegalovirus exposure and HLA in healthy donors. Generated by immunoSEQ multiplex PCR, the TCRdb table keeps only in-frame clones and is missing some. Of a few hundred thousand clones listed, approximately 68% are singletons. Sequences were obtained from PBMCs. These receptors were obtained from a woman aged 30 to 39 in good health and CMV-seronegative. Each CDR3 is given with its conserved first and last residue. The order of the fields is J gene, clone size, V gene, D gene, CDR3 DNA, CDR3 protein. D genes are given only for firm matches. Part of the rows lack a size; the others show once, few, many or a class for expanded clones.

TRBJ2-3	NA	TRBV6-5	NA	TGTGCCAGCAGCGACGACGCACGGGGAGATACGCAGTATTTT	CASSDDARGDTQYF
TRBJ1-1	few	TRBV7-9	TRBD1	TGTGCCAGCAGCCGGGACAGGGGGACTGAAGCTTTCTTT	CASSRDRGTEAFF
TRBJ2-7	NA	TRBV7-2	TRBD2	TGTGCCAGCAGCCAGACTAGCGGGGCCTACGAGCAGTACTTC	CASSQTSGAYEQYF
TRBJ1-1	few	TRBV5-1	NA	TGCGCCAGCAGCCTACAGGGGAACACTGAAGCTTTCTTT	CASSLQGNTEAFF
TRBJ1-5	NA	TRBV30	NA	TGTGCCTGGAGCAACCAGGGGCCCCAGCATTTT	CAWSNQGPQHF
TRBJ2-1	few	TRBV1	NA	TGCACCAGCAGCCCATCCACCCGACTAGCGGGGGCAACGAGCTCCTACAATGAGCAGTTCTTC	CTSSPSTRLAGATSSYNEQFF
TRBJ2-3	NA	TRBV5-4	TRBD1	TGTGCCAGCAGCTTCCGACAGGGTTCCACAGATACGCAGTATTTT	CASSFRQGSTDTQYF
TRBJ1-2	NA	TRBV19	NA	TGTGCCAGTAGTCTAAGACGGGGAGCAAGTAACTATGGCTACACCTTC	CASSLRRGASNYGYTF
TRBJ1-2	NA	TRBV21-1	NA	TGTGCCAGCAGCAAAACGAGGGGGGGCGCGGGCTATGGCTACACCTTC	CASSKTRGGAGYGYTF
TRBJ2-5	NA	TRBV5-1	TRBD1	TGCGCCAGCAGCCCAAGACAGGGGACGGCGACCCAGTACTTC	CASSPRQGTATQYF
TRBJ1-2	NA	TRBV29-1	NA	TGCAGCGCCCTGGCCCATTCGGGAGGCTACACCTTC	CSALAHSGGYTF
TRBJ1-2	NA	TRBV5-1	NA	TGCGCCAGCAGATCCTACAGTACACTAGGAGAGTATGGCTACACCTTC	CASRSYSTLGEYGYTF
TRBJ1-6	NA	TRBV2	TRBD1	TGTGCCAGCAGTGCGGCAGGGGGCACACTTTCACCCCTCCACTTT	CASSAAGGTLSPLHF
TRBJ2-3	NA	TRBV11-2	NA	TGTGCCAGCAGCTTAGAAATCGAGACAGAGATAACAGATACGCAGTATTTT	CASSLEIETEITDTQYF
TRBJ1-1	NA	TRBV27	NA	TGTGCCAGCAGTCCATCTTTAACAGGAGCTGAAGCTTTCTTT	CASSPSLTGAEAFF